This T cell receptor (beta chain) was recovered during a study of cytomegalovirus exposure and HLA in healthy donors. Trimming took 3 bases from V and 7 from J, leaving 13 bases between them. The CDR3 consists of 14 residues. The germline gives CDR1 KGHSH, CDR2 LQKENI. The primer mix had 60 Vbeta and 13 Jbeta primers. TCRdb keeps only in-frame clones here, not all; method: immunoSEQ multiplex PCR. The sample gives 130,000 or so clones, 65% to 75% of which show up once; 6.5% to 8% is in the top ten. The chain couples TRBV18 to TRBJ1-5; D might be TRBD1 (5 bases). This sequence was found in a man in his forties in good health and CMV-seropositive. Sequences were obtained from PBMCs. CDR3 region: CASSPGPGGQPQHF. The CDR3 DNA reads TGTGCCAGCTCACCCGGGCCGGGGGGACAGCCCCAGCATTTT.